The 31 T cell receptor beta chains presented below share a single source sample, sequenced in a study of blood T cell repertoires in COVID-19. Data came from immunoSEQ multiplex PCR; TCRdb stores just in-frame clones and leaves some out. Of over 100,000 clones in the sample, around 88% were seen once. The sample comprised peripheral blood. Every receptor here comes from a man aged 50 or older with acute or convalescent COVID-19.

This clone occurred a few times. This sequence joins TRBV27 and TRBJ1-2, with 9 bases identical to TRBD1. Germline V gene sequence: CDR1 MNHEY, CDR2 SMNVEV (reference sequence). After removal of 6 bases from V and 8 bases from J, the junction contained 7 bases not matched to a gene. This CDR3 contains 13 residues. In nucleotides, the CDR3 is TGTGCCAGCAGCAGTACAGGGGGCGCAGGCTACACCTTC. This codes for CASSSTGGAGYTF.

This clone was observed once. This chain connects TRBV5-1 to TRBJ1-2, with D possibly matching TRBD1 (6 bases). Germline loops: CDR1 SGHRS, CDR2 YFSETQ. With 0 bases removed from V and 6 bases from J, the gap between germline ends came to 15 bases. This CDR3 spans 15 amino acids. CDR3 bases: TGCGCCAGCAGCTTGGGTCACAGGGTGGGAGATGGCTACACCTTC. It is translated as CASSLGHRVGDGYTF.

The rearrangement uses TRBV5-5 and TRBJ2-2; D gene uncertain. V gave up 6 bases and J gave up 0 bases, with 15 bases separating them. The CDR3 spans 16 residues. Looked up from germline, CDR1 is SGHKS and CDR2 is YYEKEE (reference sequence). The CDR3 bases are TGTGCCAGCATGCGCAGCGAACCTGCGAACACCGGGGAGCTGTTTTTT. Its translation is CASMRSEPANTGELFF.

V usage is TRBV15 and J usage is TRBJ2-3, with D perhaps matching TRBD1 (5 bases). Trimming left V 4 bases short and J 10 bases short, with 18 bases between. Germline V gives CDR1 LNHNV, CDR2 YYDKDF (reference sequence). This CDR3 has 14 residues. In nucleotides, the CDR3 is TGTGCCACCAGCATCCTAGTAAGGGGTACCGCGCAGTATTTT. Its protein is CATSILVRGTAQYF.

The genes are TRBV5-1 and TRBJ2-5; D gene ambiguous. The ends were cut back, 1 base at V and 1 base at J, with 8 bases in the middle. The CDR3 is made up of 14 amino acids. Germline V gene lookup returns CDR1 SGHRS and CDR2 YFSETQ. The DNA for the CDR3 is TGCGCCAGCAGCTTGATGGCTGCCCAAGAGACCCAGTACTTC. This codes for CASSLMAAQETQYF.

CDR3 sequence (DNA): TGCGCCAGCAGCCAAGATGCAACCGCCGGGCAGCCCCAGCATTTT. This codes for CASSQDATAGQPQHF. V and J are TRBV4-1 and TRBJ1-5; D uncertain. Germline V lookup: CDR1 MGHRA, CDR2 YSYEKL. CDR3 length: 15 residues. With 0 bases removed from V and 7 bases from J, the gap between germline ends came to 13 bases.

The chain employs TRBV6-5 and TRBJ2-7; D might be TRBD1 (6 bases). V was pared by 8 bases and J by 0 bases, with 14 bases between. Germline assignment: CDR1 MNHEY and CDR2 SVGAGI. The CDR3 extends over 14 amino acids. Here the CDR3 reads CASGGERSSYEQYF. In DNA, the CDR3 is TGTGCCAGCGGGGGCGAGCGGAGCTCCTACGAGCAGTACTTC.

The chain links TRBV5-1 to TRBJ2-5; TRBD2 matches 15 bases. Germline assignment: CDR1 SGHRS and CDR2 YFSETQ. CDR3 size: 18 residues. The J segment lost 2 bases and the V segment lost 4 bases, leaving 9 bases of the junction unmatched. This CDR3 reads CASSRGTSGRSFQETQYF. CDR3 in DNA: TGCGCCAGCAGCCGCGGGACTAGCGGGAGGAGCTTTCAAGAGACCCAGTACTTC.

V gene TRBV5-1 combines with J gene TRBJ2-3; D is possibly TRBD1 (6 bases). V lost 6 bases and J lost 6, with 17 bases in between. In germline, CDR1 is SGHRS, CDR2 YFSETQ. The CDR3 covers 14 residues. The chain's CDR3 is CASTEPRGADTQYF. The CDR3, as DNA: TGCGCCAGCACCGAACCCAGGGGAGCCGATACGCAGTATTTT.

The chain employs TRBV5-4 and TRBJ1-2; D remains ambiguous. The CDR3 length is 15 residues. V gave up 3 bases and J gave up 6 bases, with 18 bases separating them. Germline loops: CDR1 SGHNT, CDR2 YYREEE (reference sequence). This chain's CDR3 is CASSSRLLSFHGYTF. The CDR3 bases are TGTGCCAGCAGCTCTCGACTTCTTTCCTTTCATGGCTACACCTTC.

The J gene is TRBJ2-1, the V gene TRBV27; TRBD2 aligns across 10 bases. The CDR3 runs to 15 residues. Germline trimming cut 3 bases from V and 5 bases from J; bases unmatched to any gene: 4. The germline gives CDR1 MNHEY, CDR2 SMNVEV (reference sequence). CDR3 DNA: TGTGCCAGCAGTTTTTCGCTAGCGGGAGACAATGAGCAGTTCTTC. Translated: CASSFSLAGDNEQFF.

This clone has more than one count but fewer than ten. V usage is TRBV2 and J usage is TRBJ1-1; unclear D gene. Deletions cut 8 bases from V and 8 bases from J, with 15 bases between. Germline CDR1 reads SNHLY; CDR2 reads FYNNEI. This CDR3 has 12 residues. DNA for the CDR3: TGTGCCAGCGGATTTACCAGGTCAGAAGCTTTCTTT. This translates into CASGFTRSEAFF. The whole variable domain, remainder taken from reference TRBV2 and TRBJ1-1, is EPEVTQTPSHQVTQMGQEVILRCVPISNHLYFYWYRQILGQKVEFLVSFYNNEISEKSEIFDDQFSVERPDGSNFTLKIRSTKLEDSAMYFCASGFTRSEAFFGQGTRLTVV.

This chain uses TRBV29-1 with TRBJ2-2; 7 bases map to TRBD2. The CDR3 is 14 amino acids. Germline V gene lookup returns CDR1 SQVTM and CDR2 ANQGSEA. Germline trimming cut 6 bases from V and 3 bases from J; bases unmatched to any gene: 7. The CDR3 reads CSVRTSADTGELFF. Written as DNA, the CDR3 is TGCAGCGTACGTACTAGCGCAGACACCGGGGAGCTGTTTTTT.

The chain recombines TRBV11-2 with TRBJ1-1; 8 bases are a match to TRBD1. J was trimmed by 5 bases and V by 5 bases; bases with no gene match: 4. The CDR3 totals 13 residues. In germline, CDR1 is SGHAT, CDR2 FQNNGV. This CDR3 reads CASSPQGGTEAFF. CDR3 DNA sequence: TGTGCCAGCAGCCCACAGGGGGGAACTGAAGCTTTCTTT. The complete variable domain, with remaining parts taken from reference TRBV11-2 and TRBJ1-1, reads EAGVAQSPRYKIIEKRQSVAFWCNPISGHATLYWYQQILGQGPKLLIQFQNNGVVDDSQLPKDRFSAERLKGVDSTLKIQPAKLEDSAVYLCASSPQGGTEAFFGQGTRLTVV.

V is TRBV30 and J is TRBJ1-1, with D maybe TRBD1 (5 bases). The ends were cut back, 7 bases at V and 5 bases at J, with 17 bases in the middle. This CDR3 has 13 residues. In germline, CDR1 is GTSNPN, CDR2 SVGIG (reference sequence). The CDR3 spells CAYLRGGRTEAFF. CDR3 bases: TGTGCCTACCTGAGGGGAGGTCGGACTGAAGCTTTCTTT.

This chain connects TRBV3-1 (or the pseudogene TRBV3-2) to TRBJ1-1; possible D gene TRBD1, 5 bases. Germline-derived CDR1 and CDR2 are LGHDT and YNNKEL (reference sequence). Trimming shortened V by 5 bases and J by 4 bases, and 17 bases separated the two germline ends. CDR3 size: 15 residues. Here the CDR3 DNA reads TGTGCCAGCAGCTACGGACATACGAGGCGCACTGAAGCTTTCTTT. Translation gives CASSYGHTRRTEAFF.

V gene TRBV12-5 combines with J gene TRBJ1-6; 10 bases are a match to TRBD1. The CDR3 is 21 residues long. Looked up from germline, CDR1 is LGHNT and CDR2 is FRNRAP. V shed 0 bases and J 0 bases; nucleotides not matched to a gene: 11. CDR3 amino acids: CASGLVGTGQGVSSYNSPLHF. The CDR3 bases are TGTGCTAGTGGTTTGGTAGGTACTGGACAGGGGGTAAGCTCCTATAATTCACCCCTCCACTTT.

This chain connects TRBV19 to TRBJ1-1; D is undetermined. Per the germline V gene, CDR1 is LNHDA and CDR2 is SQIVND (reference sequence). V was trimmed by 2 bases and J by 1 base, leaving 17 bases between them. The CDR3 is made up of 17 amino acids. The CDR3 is CASSITAPPGRNTEAFF. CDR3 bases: TGTGCCAGTAGTATAACTGCCCCCCCGGGAAGGAACACTGAAGCTTTCTTT.

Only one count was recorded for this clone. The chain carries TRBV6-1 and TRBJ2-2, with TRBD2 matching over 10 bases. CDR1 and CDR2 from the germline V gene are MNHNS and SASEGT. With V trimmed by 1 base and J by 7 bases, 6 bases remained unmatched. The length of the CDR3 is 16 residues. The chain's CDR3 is CASSEGLAGVGGELFF. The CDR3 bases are TGTGCCAGCAGTGAAGGTCTAGCGGGAGTCGGCGGGGAGCTGTTTTTT.

CDR3 nucleotide sequence: TGTGCCAGCAGCGACCTCGGGACACGTGAGGGCTACACCTTC. Translating it yields CASSDLGTREGYTF. The chain has TRBV9 and TRBJ1-2; TRBD1 might be the D (6 bases). Germline V CDR1 and CDR2: SGDLS, YYNGEE. V dropped 3 bases and J dropped 8 bases, with 17 bases sitting between them. The CDR3 runs 14 residues.

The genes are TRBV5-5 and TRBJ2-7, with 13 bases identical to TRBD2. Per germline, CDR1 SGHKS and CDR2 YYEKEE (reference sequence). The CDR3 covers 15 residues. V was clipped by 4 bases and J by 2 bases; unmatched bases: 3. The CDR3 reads CASSTGLAGTYEQYF. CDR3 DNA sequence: TGTGCCAGCAGCACGGGACTAGCGGGAACCTACGAGCAGTACTTC.

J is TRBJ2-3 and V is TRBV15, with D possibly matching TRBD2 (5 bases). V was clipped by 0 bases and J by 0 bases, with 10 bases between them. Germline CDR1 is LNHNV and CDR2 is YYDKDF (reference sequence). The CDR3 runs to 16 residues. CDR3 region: CATSRELASSTDTQYF. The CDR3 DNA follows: TGTGCCACCAGCAGAGAGCTAGCCTCTAGCACAGATACGCAGTATTTT. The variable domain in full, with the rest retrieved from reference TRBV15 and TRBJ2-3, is DAMVIQNPRYQVTQFGKPVTLSCSQTLNHNVMYWYQQKSSQAPKLLFHYYDKDFNNEADTPDNFQSRRPNTSFCFLDIRSPGLGDTAMYLCATSRELASSTDTQYFGPGTRLTVL.

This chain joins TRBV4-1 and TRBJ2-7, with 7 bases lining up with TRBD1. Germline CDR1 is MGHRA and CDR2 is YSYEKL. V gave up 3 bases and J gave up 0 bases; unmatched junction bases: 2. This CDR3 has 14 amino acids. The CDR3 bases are TGCGCCAGCAGCCAGACAGGGCTCTCCTACGAGCAGTACTTC. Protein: CASSQTGLSYEQYF.

For the CDR3, the DNA is TGTGCCAGCTTTAGCGGGAGAGGTCACGAGCAGTACTTC. Its translation is CASFSGRGHEQYF. The chain is built from TRBV28 and TRBJ2-7, with 9 bases matching TRBD2. Germline V gene sequence: CDR1 MDHEN, CDR2 SYDVKM. The CDR3 consists of 13 residues. The trim removed 8 bases at V and 5 bases at J, leaving 7 bases unmatched.

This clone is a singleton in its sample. The CDR3 here is CASSIEEGLFYNEQFF. The CDR3 region has the DNA TGTGCCAGTAGTATAGAGGAGGGACTCTTCTACAATGAGCAGTTCTTC. The chain employs TRBV19 and TRBJ2-1; D is possibly TRBD2 (6 bases). The CDR3 has 16 residues. Germline V gene sequence: CDR1 LNHDA, CDR2 SQIVND (reference sequence). The germline V and J ends were trimmed by 0 bases and 3 bases, with 12 bases remaining between them.

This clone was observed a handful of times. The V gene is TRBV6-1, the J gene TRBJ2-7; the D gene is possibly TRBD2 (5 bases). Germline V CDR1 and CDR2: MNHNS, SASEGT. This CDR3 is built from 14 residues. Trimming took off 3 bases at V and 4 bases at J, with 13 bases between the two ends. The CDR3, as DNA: TGTGCCAGCAGTGAGCAGACTACGTTTTACGAGCAGTACTTC. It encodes CASSEQTTFYEQYF.

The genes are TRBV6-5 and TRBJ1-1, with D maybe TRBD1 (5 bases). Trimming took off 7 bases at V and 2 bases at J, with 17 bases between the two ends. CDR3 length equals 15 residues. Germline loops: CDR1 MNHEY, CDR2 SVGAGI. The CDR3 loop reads CASTLNQGLNTEAFF. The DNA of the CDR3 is TGTGCCAGCACCCTCAACCAGGGACTTAACACTGAAGCTTTCTTT.

The CDR3 here is CASSPQPAGGPNTGELFF. DNA of the CDR3: TGCGCCAGCAGCCCCCAGCCAGCGGGAGGGCCGAACACCGGGGAGCTGTTTTTT. J is TRBJ2-2 and V is TRBV5-1; 10 bases are shared with TRBD2. Per the germline V gene, CDR1 is SGHRS and CDR2 is YFSETQ. The CDR3 is 18 amino acids. Trimming at V came to 4 bases and at J to 0 bases, leaving 9 bases not matched to a gene.

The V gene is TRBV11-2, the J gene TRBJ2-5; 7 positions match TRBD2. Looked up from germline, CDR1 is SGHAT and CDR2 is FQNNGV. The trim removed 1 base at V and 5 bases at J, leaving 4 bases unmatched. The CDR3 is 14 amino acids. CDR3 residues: CASSLAGGGETQYF. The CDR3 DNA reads TGTGCCAGCAGCTTAGCGGGGGGTGGCGAGACCCAGTACTTC.

This CDR3 reads CASSQLVGRGEKLFF. As DNA, the CDR3 is TGTGCCAGCAGCCAGCTGGTGGGGCGGGGGGAAAAACTGTTTTTT. V is TRBV14 and J is TRBJ1-4, with TRBD1 as a possible D gene (5 bases). Germline V lookup: CDR1 SGHDN, CDR2 FVKESK. V lost 3 bases and J lost 8, with 16 bases in between. The CDR3 runs 15 residues.

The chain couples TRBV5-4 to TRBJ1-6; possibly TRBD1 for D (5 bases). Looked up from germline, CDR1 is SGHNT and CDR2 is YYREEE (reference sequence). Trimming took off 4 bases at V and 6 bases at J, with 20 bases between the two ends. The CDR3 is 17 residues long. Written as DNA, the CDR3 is TGTGCCAGCAGCCGACCTGTGGGGGGGGTCAGTAATTCACCCCTCCACTTT. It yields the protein CASSRPVGGVSNSPLHF.